This is a list of T cell receptor beta chains from one sample in a study of CD8 T cells in ankylosing spondylitis. From the 5' RACE reads, TCRdb called clonotypes with MiXCR, one entry per CDR3 protein. The table records roughly 40,000 distinct CDR3 sequences, roughly 9.6% of them present only once. Sequenced sample: blood, either unsorted or a sorted T cell fraction (not recorded which). All receptors come from a male donor with ankylosing spondylitis or in good health (not recorded which). The CDR3 runs from the conserved cysteine through the conserved F or W. The order of the fields is J gene, D gene, clone size, V gene, CDR3 protein, CDR3 DNA. D genes are given only for firm matches. Rows give clone size only sometimes, using once, few, many, or a class for an expanded clone.

TRBJ1-3 | TRBD1 | NA | TRBV7-8 | CASSLYVRTGHSGNTIYF | TGTGCCAGCAGCCTCTACGTCCGGACAGGCCACTCTGGAAACACCATATATTTT
TRBJ2-1 | NA | NA | TRBV6-5 | CASSYKVDAIWSGNEQFF | TGTGCCAGCAGTTATAAAGTTGACGCGATTTGGTCGGGCAATGAGCAGTTCTTC
TRBJ2-3 | TRBD1 | many | TRBV12-3/TRBV12-4 | CASSSGQGLDTQYF | TGTGCCAGCAGTTCCGGACAGGGGCTGGATACGCAGTATTTT
TRBJ2-7 | NA | few | TRBV20-1 | CSARGGLPYEQYF | TGCAGTGCTAGAGGGGGACTGCCTTACGAGCAGTACTTC
TRBJ1-5 | TRBD1 | NA | TRBV6-1 | CASSPRQGGQPQHF | TGTGCCAGCAGTCCGAGACAGGGCGGTCAGCCCCAGCATTTT
TRBJ1-6 | TRBD1 | NA | TRBV7-2 | CASRYTGGSPNSPLHF | TGTGCCAGCAGATACACAGGGGGTTCCCCTAATTCACCCCTCCACTTT
TRBJ2-1 | NA | NA | TRBV7-2 | CASSFSSYNEQFF | TGTGCCAGCAGCTTCAGCTCCTACAATGAGCAGTTCTTC
TRBJ1-2 | NA | many | TRBV4-2 | CASSQRGSPVRNGYTF | TGTGCCAGCAGCCAACGAGGGAGCCCGGTGCGGAATGGCTACACCTTC
TRBJ2-2 | NA | many | TRBV30 | CAWRSKGAGELFF | TGTGCCTGGAGATCGAAGGGGGCCGGGGAGCTGTTTTTT
TRBJ2-5 | TRBD1 | few | TRBV5-4 | CASSNPRTGTGQETQYF | TGTGCCAGCAGCAACCCACGGACAGGGACGGGGCAAGAGACCCAGTACTTC
TRBJ2-2 | TRBD1 | many | TRBV29-1 | CSYGTANTGELFF | TGCAGCTACGGGACAGCGAACACCGGGGAGCTGTTTTTT
TRBJ2-3 | NA | many | TRBV29-1 | CSVGQDYNTDTQYF | TGCAGCGTTGGCCAGGACTACAACACAGATACGCAGTATTTT
TRBJ2-1 | NA | NA | TRBV3-1 | CACSQDGGDYNEQFF | TGTGCCTGCAGCCAAGATGGCGGAGACTACAATGAGCAGTTCTTC
TRBJ2-4 | NA | many | TRBV5-6 | CASGTNDRHIQYF | TGTGCCAGCGGGACGAACGACAGGCACATTCAGTACTTC
TRBJ2-3 | TRBD1 | NA | TRBV5-1 | CASSFTGTGGEDTQYF | TGCGCCAGCAGCTTCACCGGGACAGGAGGGGAAGATACGCAGTATTTT
TRBJ2-7 | TRBD2 | NA | TRBV4-1 | CASSSRTSGMGEQYF | TGCGCCAGCAGCTCTCGGACTAGCGGGATGGGGGAGCAGTACTTC
TRBJ2-3 | NA | few | TRBV3-1 | CASSQNPDATDTQYF | TGTGCCAGCAGCCAGAACCCGGACGCTACAGATACGCAGTATTTT
TRBJ2-1 | TRBD2 | few | TRBV7-2 | CASSPSRLAGGGQEQFF | TGTGCCAGCAGCCCCTCTCGACTAGCGGGGGGGGGACAGGAGCAGTTCTTC
TRBJ1-1 | NA | many | TRBV28 | CASSEGTSTEAFF | TGTGCCAGCAGTGAGGGGACCTCCACTGAAGCTTTCTTT
TRBJ2-2 | NA | many | TRBV6-5 | CASSYSGPGELFF | TGTGCCAGCAGTTACTCAGGGCCCGGGGAGCTGTTTTTT
TRBJ2-4 | TRBD2 | NA | TRBV29-1 | CSALNSGGAKNIQYF | TGCAGCGCTTTAAATAGCGGGGGGGCCAAAAACATTCAGTACTTC
TRBJ1-5 | TRBD1 | many | TRBV10-3 | CAISKQGDSNQPQHF | TGTGCCATCAGCAAACAGGGGGATAGCAATCAGCCCCAGCATTTT
TRBJ2-3 | TRBD2 | NA | TRBV14 | CASSPGLAASTDTQYF | TGTGCCAGCAGCCCGGGACTAGCGGCTAGCACAGATACGCAGTATTTT
TRBJ2-2 | TRBD1 | NA | TRBV6-1 | CASSLGQGNTGELFF | TGTGCCAGCAGCCTGGGACAGGGTAACACCGGGGAGCTGTTTTTT
TRBJ2-3 | NA | many | TRBV7-6 | CASSAISGLSTDTQYF | TGTGCCAGCAGCGCTATATCAGGGTTGAGCACAGATACGCAGTATTTT
TRBJ1-2 | NA | many | TRBV29-1 | CSVEGAVYNYGYTF | TGCAGCGTTGAAGGGGCAGTTTATAACTATGGCTACACCTTC
TRBJ1-2 | TRBD1 | NA | TRBV5-1 | CASNLGQDYGYTF | TGCGCCAGCAACCTGGGACAGGACTATGGCTACACCTTC
TRBJ1-2 | TRBD1 | many | TRBV24-1 | CATSERQGVGYTF | TGTGCCACCAGTGAACGACAGGGCGTTGGCTACACCTTC
TRBJ1-1 | NA | many | TRBV3-1 | CASSQEVATTEAFF | TGTGCCAGCAGCCAAGAGGTTGCTACCACTGAAGCTTTCTTT
TRBJ2-4 | NA | many | TRBV5-1 | CASSPGQAKNIQYF | TGCGCCAGCAGCCCGGGGCAGGCCAAAAACATTCAGTACTTC
TRBJ1-2 | NA | many | TRBV20-1 | CSAREAGTDGYTF | TGCAGTGCTAGAGAGGCGGGGACCGATGGCTACACCTTC
TRBJ2-3 | NA | many | TRBV5-1 | CASNPTGFGDTQYF | TGCGCCAGCAACCCGACAGGCTTCGGAGATACGCAGTATTTT
TRBJ2-3 | NA | many | TRBV24-1 | CATSDELTDTQYF | TGTGCCACCAGTGATGAACTCACAGATACGCAGTATTTT
TRBJ2-2 | NA | many | TRBV12-3/TRBV12-4 | CASSNTGELFF | TGTGCCAGCAGTAACACCGGGGAGCTGTTTTTT
TRBJ2-3 | TRBD1 | few | TRBV10-3 | CAIRVDRGSTDTQYF | TGTGCCATCAGGGTGGACAGGGGAAGCACAGATACGCAGTATTTT
TRBJ2-7 | TRBD2 | few | TRBV7-9 | CASSLMDGGVSEQYF | TGTGCCAGCAGCTTAATGGACGGGGGGGTTTCCGAGCAGTACTTC
TRBJ2-1 | NA | many | TRBV9 | CASSPTGESSYNEQFF | TGTGCCAGCAGTCCTACCGGGGAAAGCTCCTACAATGAGCAGTTCTTC
TRBJ1-5 | TRBD1 | many | TRBV6-1 | CASRRQGLNQPQHF | TGTGCCAGCAGACGACAGGGGCTAAATCAGCCCCAGCATTTT
TRBJ2-7 | NA | few | TRBV7-2 | CASRPTGSYEQYF | TGTGCCAGCAGACCCACAGGGTCCTACGAGCAGTACTTC
TRBJ1-4 | NA | few | TRBV5-1 | CASSPGPTNEKLFF | TGCGCCAGCAGTCCAGGGCCAACTAATGAAAAACTGTTTTTT
TRBJ1-3 | TRBD1 | many | TRBV4-1 | CASSLQGAPGNTIYF | TGCGCCAGCAGCCTACAGGGGGCTCCTGGAAACACCATATATTTT
TRBJ1-4 | NA | many | TRBV29-1 | CSVAANEKLFF | TGCAGCGTGGCGGCTAATGAAAAACTGTTTTTT